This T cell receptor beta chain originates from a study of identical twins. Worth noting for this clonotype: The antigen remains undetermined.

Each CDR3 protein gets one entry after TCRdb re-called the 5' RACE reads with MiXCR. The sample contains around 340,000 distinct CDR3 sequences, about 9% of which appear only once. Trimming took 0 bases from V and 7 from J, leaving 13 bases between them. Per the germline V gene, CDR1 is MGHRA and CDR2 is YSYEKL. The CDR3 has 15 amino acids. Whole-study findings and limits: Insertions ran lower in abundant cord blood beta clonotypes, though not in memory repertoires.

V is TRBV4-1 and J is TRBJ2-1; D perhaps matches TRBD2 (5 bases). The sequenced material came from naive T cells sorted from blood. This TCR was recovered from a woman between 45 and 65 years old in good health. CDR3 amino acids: CASSQDGGWQNEQFF. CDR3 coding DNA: TGCGCCAGCAGCCAAGATGGAGGTTGGCAAAATGAGCAGTTCTTC.